The present T cell receptor beta chain was sequenced within a study of shared clonotypes between healthy human individuals. Findings and limits, study-wide: Generation of non-shared clonotypes was less probable than generation of clonotypes shared by all four donors.

CDR1 is MNHEY, CDR2 SMNVEV, per germline (reference sequence). Trimming removed 4 bases from V and 0 bases from J, with 7 bases in between. The CDR3 runs 13 residues. Only in-frame clones appear in the TCRdb table, and some are missing; sequencing was by immunoSEQ multiplex PCR. The data show 1.5 million to 2.5 million clones, about 95% seen once. Worth noting for this clone: Its target is not known. This same CDR3 is encoded by further DNA sequences in the sample.

Naive CD8 cells lacked CD45RO and underwent positive selection for CCR7, leaving out terminally differentiated effector memory CD45RA+ cells. The TCR originated in a man younger than 30 in good health. The J gene is TRBJ2-7, the V gene TRBV27; the D is unclear. The sample taken for sequencing was naive CD8+ T cells sorted from blood. This chain's CDR3 is CASSYRSSYEQYF. The CDR3 DNA is TGTGCCAGCAGTTATCGGAGCTCCTACGAGCAGTACTTC.